This T cell receptor (beta chain) was captured by sequencing in a study of T cell responses to AZD1222 COVID-19 vaccine. Repertoires were generated with immunoSEQ multiplex PCR, while TCRdb's copy carries only in-frame clones and drops some. The table has around 140,000 clones, 85% to 95% seen once. The CDR3 runs 16 residues. The V and J ends lost 1 base and 0 bases respectively, with 13 bases between them. Germline lookup yields CDR1 SQVTM and CDR2 ANQGSEA. V and J are TRBV29-1 and TRBJ1-3; D gene ambiguous. The sample was peripheral blood, taken on day 0 of MenACWY control vaccination. This sequence originates from an adult in good health. CDR3 residues: CSVEGPFGHSGNTIYF. DNA for the CDR3: TGCAGCGTTGAAGGCCCCTTTGGCCACTCTGGAAACACCATATATTTT.